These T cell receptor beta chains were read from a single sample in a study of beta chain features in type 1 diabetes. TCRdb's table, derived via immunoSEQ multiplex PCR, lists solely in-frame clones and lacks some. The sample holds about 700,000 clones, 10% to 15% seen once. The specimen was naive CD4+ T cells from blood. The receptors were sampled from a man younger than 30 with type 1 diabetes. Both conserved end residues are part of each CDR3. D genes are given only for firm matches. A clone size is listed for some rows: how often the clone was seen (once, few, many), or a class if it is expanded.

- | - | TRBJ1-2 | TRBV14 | TGTGCCAGCAGCCAAGTAACAGGGCAAGCCTATGGCTACACCTTC | CASSQVTGQAYGYTF
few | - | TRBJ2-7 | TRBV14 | TGTGCCAGCAGCGCCCGACCGGGGGAAAGCTCCTACGAGCAGTACTTC | CASSARPGESSYEQYF
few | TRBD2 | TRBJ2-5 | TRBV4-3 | TGCGCCAGCAGCCAAGATCAGGGACTATCGGAGACCCAGTACTTC | CASSQDQGLSETQYF
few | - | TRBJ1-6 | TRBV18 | TGTGCCAGCTACCGTACCCGGGATTCACCCCTCCACTTT | CASYRTRDSPLHF
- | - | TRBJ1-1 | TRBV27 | TGTGCCAGCAGTTTTGAGGGGATCGCGGGGAACACTGAAGCTTTCTTT | CASSFEGIAGNTEAFF
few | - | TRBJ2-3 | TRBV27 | TGTGCCAGCAGTTTAGCGGGGTACACAGATACGCAGTATTTT | CASSLAGYTDTQYF
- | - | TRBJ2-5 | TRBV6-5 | TGTGCCAGCAGTACGTCCCCACAGGGAGAGACCCAGTACTTC | CASSTSPQGETQYF
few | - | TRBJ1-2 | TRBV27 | TGTGCCAGCAGTAAGGTAGACAGTGACTATGGCTACACCTTC | CASSKVDSDYGYTF
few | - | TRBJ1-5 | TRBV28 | TGTGCCAGCAGCTCCGGGGGCGGCAATCAGCCCCAGCATTTT | CASSSGGGNQPQHF
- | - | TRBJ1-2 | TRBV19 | TGTGCCAGTAGTATAGGGGGCCACGGCTACACCTTC | CASSIGGHGYTF
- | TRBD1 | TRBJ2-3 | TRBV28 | TGTGCCAGCAGTTCGACCGGGACAGGGGTACGATTCACAGATACGCAGTATTTT | CASSSTGTGVRFTDTQYF
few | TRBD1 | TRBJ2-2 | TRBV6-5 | TGTGCCACCGTACCCCAGGGGGTAGTCGGGGAGCTGTTTTTT | CATVPQGVVGELFF